This T cell receptor (beta chain) was sequenced for a study of blood T cell repertoires in COVID-19. For the study at large: The origin of the acute and convalescent COVID-19 samples was the United States, Italy and Spain. Sources were T cells, B-cell-depleted T cells, or PBMCs; the material itself was cDNA or gDNA.

Methods used by the authors: The authors estimated nucleated cell counts from reference gene primer amplification. The method was immunoSEQ multiplex PCR; TCRdb's version includes in-frame clones alone and lacks a portion of them. Clonal size and the V and J genes are those of that table, whereas D and trimming came from the DNA. Among 200,000 to 300,000 clones listed, 82% were seen once. The CDR3 covers 16 residues. V lost 5 bases to trimming and J lost 0 bases; unmatched junction nucleotides: 7. Germline assignment: CDR1 SGHTA and CDR2 FQGNSA. This TCR came from a woman in her 70s with acute or convalescent COVID-19. This chain uses TRBV7-2 with TRBJ2-7, with 10 positions matching TRBD2. The material sequenced was peripheral blood. The CDR3 region is CASSTTSGVTSYEQYF. The DNA of the CDR3 is TGTGCCAGCAGCACCACTAGCGGGGTGACCTCCTACGAGCAGTACTTC.